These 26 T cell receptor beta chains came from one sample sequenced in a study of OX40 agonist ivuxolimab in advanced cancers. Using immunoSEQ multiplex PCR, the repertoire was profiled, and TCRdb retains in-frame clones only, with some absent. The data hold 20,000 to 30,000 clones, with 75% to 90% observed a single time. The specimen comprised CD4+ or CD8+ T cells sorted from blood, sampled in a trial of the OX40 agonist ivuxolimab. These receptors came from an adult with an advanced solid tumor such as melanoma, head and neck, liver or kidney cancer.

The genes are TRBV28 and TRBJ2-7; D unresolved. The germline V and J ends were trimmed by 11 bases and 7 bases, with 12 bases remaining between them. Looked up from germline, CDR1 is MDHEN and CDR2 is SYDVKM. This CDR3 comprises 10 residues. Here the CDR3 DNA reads TGTGCCTCCTGTATCGGTGAGCAGTACTTC. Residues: CASCIGEQYF.

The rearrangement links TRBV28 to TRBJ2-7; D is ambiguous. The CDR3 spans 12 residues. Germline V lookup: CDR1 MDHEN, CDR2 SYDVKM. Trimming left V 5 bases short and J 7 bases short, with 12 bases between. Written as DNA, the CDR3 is TGTGCCAGCAGTGACATCGGCTATGAGCAGTACTTC. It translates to CASSDIGYEQYF.

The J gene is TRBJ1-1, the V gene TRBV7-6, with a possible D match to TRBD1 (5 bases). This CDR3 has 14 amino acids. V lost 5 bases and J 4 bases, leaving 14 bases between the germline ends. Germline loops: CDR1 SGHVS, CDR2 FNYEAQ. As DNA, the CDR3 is TGTGCCAGCAGCCCCCGGGAGGGGTCCACTGAAGCTTTCTTT. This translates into CASSPREGSTEAFF.

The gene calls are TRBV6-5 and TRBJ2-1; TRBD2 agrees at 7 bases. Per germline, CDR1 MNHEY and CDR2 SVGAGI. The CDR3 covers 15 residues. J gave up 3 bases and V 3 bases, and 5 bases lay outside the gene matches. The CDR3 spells CASSYSGGFYNEQFF. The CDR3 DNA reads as TGTGCCAGCAGTTATTCCGGGGGGTTCTACAATGAGCAGTTCTTC.

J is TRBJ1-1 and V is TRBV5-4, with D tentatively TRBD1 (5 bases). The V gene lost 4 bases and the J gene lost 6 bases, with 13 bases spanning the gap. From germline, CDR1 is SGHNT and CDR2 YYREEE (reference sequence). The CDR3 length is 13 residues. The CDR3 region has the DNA TGTGCCAGCAGCCCGGGACGGCCATCTGAAGCTTTCTTT. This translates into CASSPGRPSEAFF. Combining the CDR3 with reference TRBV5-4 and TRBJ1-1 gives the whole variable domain ETGVTQSPTHLIKTRGQQVTLRCSSQSGHNTVSWYQQALGQGPQFIFQYYREEENGRGNFPPRFSGLQFPNYSSELNVNALELDDSALYLCASSPGRPSEAFFGQGTRLTVV.

The CDR3 DNA reads as TGTGCCAGCATCGTCCAACGGGGAAGCGGCTACACCTTC. Amino acids: CASIVQRGSGYTF. The chain joins TRBV5-3 to TRBJ1-2; D gene ambiguous. TRBV5-3 falls under the ORF class, with uncertain function. The V end lost 8 bases, the J end lost 8 bases, and 19 bases lay between the germline ends. The CDR3 runs 13 residues.

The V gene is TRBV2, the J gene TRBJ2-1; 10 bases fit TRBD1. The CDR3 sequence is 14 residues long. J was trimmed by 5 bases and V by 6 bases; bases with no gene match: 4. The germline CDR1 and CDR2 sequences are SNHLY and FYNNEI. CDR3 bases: TGTGCCAGCAGACCCGGGACAGGGGACAATGAGCAGTTCTTC. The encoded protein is CASRPGTGDNEQFF. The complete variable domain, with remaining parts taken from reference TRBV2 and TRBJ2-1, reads EPEVTQTPSHQVTQMGQEVILRCVPISNHLYFYWYRQILGQKVEFLVSFYNNEISEKSEIFDDQFSVERPDGSNFTLKIRSTKLEDSAMYFCASRPGTGDNEQFFGPGTRLTVL.

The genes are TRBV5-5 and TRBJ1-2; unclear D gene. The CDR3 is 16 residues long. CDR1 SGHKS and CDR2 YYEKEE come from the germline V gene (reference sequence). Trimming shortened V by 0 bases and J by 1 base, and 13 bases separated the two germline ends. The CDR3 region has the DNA TGTGCCAGCAGCTTGGAATGGGCAGCCAATAACTATGGCTACACCTTC. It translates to CASSLEWAANNYGYTF.

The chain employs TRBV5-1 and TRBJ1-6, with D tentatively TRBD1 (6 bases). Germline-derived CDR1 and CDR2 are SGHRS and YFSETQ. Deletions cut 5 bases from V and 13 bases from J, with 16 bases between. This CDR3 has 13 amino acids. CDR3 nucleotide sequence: TGCGCCAGCAGTACGGACAGCTTTCATCCCCTCCACTTT. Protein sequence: CASSTDSFHPLHF.

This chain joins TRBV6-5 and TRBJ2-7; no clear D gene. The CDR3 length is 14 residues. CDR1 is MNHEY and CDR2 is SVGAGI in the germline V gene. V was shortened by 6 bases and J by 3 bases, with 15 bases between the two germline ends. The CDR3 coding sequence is TGTGCCAGCAGCCTTATAGGGCCTCTCTACGAGCAGTACTTC. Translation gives CASSLIGPLYEQYF.

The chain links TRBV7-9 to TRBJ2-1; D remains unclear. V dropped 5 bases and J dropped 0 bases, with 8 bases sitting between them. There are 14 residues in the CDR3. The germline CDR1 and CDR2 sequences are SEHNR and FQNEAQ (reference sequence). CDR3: CASSQESSYNEQFF. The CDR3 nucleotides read TGTGCCAGCAGCCAAGAGAGCTCCTACAATGAGCAGTTCTTC.

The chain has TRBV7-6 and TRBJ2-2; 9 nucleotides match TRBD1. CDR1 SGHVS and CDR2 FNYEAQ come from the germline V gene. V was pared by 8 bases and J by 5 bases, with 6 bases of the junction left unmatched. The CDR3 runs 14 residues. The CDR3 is CASAQGQGTGELFF. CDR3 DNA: TGTGCCAGCGCTCAGGGACAGGGTACCGGGGAGCTGTTTTTT.

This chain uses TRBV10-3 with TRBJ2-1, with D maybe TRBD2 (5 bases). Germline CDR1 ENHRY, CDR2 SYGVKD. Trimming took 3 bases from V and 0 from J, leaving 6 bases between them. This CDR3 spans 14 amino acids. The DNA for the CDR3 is TGTGCCATCAGTGAAACTAGCTCCTACAATGAGCAGTTCTTC. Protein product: CAISETSSYNEQFF.

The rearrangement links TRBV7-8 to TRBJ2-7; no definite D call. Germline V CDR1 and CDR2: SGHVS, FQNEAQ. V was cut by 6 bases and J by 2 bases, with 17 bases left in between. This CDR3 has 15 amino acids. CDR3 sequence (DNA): TGTGCCAGCAGACCTATAGAAGCGCCAGCCTACGAGCAGTACTTC. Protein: CASRPIEAPAYEQYF. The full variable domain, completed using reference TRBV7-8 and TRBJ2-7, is GAGVSQSPRYKVAKRGQDVALRCDPISGHVSLFWYQQALGQGPEFLTYFQNEAQLDKSGLPSDRFFAERPEGSVSTLKIQRTQQEDSAVYLCASRPIEAPAYEQYFGPGTRLTVT.

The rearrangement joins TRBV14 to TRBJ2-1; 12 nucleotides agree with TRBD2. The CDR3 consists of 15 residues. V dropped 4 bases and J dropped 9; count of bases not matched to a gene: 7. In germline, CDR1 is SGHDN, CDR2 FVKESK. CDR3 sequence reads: CASSPPGLAGSEQFF. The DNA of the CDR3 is TGTGCCAGCAGCCCACCAGGACTAGCGGGAAGTGAGCAGTTCTTC.

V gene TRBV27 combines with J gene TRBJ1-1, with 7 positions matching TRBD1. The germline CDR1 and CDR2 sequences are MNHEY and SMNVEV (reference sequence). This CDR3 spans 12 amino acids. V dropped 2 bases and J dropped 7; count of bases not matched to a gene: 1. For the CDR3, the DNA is TGTGCCAGCAGTTTACAGGGGGATGAAGCTTTCTTT. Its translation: CASSLQGDEAFF.

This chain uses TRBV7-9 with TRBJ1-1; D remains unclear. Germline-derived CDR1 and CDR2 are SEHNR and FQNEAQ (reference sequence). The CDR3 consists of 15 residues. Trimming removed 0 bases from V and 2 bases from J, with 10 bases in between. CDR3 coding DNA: TGTGCCAGCAGCTTAGCTCTGGGCCTTAACACTGAAGCTTTCTTT. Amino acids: CASSLALGLNTEAFF. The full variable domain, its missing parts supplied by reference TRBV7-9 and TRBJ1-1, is DTGVSQNPRHKITKRGQNVTFRCDPISEHNRLYWYRQTLGQGPEFLTYFQNEAQLEKSRLLSDRFSAERPKGSFSTLEIQRTEQGDSAMYLCASSLALGLNTEAFFGQGTRLTVV.

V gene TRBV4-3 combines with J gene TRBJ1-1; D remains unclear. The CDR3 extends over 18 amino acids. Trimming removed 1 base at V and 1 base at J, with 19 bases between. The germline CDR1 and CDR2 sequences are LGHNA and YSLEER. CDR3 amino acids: CASSQGAATSTANTEAFF. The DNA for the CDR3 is TGCGCCAGCAGCCAAGGGGCAGCAACTTCCACAGCGAACACTGAAGCTTTCTTT.

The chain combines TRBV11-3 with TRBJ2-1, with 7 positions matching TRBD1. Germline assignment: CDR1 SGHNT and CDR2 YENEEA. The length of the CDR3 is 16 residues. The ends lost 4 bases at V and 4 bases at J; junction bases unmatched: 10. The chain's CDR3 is CASSYRTGSLYNEQFF. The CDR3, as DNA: TGTGCCAGCAGCTATCGGACAGGCTCTTTATACAATGAGCAGTTCTTC.

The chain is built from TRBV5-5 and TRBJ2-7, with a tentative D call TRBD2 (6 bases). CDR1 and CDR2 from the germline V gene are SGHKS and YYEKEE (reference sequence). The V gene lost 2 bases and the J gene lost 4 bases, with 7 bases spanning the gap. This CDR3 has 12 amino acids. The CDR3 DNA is TGTGCCAGCAGCTTTGGGGGGTACGAGCAGTACTTC. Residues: CASSFGGYEQYF.

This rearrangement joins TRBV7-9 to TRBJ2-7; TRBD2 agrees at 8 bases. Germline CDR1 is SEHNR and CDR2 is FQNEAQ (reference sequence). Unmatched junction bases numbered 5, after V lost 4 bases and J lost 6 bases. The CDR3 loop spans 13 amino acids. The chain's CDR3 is CASSSGGGSEQYF. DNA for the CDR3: TGTGCCAGCAGCTCAGGCGGGGGGAGCGAGCAGTACTTC.

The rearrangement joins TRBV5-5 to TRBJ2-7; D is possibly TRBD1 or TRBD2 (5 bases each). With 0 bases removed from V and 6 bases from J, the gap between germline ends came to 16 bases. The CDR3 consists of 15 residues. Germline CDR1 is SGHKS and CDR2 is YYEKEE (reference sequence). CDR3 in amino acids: CASSLELSRAGEQYF. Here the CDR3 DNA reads TGTGCCAGCAGCTTGGAGCTGTCCAGGGCGGGCGAGCAGTACTTC. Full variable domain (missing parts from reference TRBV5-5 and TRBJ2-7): DAGVTQSPTHLIKTRGQQVTLRCSPISGHKSVSWYQQVLGQGPQFIFQYYEKEERGRGNFPDRFSARQFPNYSSELNVNALLLGDSALYLCASSLELSRAGEQYFGPGTRLTVT.

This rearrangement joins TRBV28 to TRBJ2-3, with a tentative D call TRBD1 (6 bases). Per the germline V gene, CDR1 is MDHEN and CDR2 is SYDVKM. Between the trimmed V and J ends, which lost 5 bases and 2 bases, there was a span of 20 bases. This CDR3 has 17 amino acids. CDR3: CASSLQGPASLTDTQYF. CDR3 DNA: TGTGCCAGCAGTCTCCAGGGGCCAGCGAGTCTCACAGATACGCAGTATTTT.

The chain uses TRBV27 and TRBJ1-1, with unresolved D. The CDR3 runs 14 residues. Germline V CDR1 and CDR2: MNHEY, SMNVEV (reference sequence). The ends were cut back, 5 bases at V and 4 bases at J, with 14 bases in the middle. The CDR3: CASSPRPGSTEAFF. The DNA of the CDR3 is TGTGCCAGCAGTCCCCGCCCCGGGAGCACTGAAGCTTTCTTT.

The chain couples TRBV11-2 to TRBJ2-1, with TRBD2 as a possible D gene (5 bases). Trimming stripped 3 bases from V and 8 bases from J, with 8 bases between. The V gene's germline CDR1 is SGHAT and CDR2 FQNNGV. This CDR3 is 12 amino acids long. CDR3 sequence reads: CASSFTEDEQFF. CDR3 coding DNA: TGTGCCAGCAGCTTCACGGAGGATGAGCAGTTCTTC.

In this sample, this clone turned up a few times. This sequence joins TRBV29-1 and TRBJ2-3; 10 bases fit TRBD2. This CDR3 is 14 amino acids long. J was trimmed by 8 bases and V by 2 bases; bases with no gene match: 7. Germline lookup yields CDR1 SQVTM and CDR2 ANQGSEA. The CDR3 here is CSVELAGAWSTQYF. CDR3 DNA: TGCAGCGTTGAACTAGCGGGGGCATGGAGTACGCAGTATTTT.